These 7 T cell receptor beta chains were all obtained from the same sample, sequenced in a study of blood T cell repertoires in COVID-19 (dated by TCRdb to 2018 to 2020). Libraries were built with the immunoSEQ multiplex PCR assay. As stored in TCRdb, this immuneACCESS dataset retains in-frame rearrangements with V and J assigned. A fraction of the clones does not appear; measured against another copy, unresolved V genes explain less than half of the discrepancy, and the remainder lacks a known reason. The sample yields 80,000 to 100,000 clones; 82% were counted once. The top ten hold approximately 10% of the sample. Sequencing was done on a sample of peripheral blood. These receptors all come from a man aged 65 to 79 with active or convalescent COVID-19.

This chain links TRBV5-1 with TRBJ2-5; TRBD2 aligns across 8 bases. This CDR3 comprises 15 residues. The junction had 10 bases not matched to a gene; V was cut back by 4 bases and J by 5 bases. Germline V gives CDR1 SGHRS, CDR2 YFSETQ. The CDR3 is CASSETGGPGETQYF. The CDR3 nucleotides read TGCGCCAGCAGCGAAACGGGGGGGCCTGGGGAGACCCAGTACTTC.

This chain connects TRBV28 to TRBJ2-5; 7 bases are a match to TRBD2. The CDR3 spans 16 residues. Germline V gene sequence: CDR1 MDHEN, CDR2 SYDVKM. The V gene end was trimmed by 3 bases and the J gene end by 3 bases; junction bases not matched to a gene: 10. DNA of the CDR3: TGTGCCAGCAGTTTCGTCCGGGGGGAAACGGAAGAGACCCAGTACTTC. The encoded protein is CASSFVRGETEETQYF.

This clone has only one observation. The CDR3 DNA is TGTGCCAGCAGCGTAGGACTAGCGCGGAACACCGGGGAGCTGTTTTTT. This encodes CASSVGLARNTGELFF. V is TRBV9 and J is TRBJ2-2; 8 bases line up with TRBD2. CDR3 size: 16 residues. V was clipped by 0 bases and J by 1 base; unmatched bases: 2. CDR1 is SGDLS and CDR2 is YYNGEE in the germline V gene.

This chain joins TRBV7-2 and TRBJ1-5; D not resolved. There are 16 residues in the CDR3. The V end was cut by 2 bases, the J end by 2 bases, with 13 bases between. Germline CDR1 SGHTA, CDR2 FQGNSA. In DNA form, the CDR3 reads TGTGCCAGCAGCTTAAACCCGGGAGGTGGCAATCAGCCCCAGCATTTT. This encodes CASSLNPGGGNQPQHF.

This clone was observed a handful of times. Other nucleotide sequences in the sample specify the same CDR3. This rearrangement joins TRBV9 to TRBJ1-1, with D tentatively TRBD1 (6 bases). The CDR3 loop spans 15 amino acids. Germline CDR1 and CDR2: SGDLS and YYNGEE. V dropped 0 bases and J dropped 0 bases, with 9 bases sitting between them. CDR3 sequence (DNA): TGTGCCAGCAGCGTAGGAGGGGGTATGAACACTGAAGCTTTCTTT. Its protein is CASSVGGGMNTEAFF.

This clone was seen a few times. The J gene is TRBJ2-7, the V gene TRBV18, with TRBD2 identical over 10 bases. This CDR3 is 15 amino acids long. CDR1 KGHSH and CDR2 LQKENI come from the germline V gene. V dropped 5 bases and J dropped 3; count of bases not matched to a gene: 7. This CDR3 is CASSTTGLALYEQYF. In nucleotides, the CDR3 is TGTGCCAGCTCAACAACGGGACTAGCGCTCTACGAGCAGTACTTC.

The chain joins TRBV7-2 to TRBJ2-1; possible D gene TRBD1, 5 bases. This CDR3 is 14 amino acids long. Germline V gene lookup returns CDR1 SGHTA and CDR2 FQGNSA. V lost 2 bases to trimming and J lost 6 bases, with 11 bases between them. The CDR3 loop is CASSLRSGRNEQFF. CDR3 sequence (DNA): TGTGCCAGCAGCTTACGCTCAGGGCGCAATGAGCAGTTCTTC.